A single sample gave rise to the 27 T cell receptor beta chains below, sequenced in a study of naive and memory T cell subsets. The beta constant-region primer was an equimolar mix of two oligonucleotides covering TRBC1 and TRBC2. TCRdb used MiXCR to reprocess the UMI-ligation and nested PCR reads, holding one entry per CDR3 protein. Altogether 130,000 to 150,000 distinct CDR3 sequences are present, about 18% being singletons, with the ten largest covering around 0.14%. The source material was naive CD4+ T cells from blood. Source of these receptors: a human donor in good health.

The chain links TRBV12-3 or TRBV12-4 to TRBJ2-5; either TRBD1 or TRBD2 may supply D (5 bases each). Trimming removed 4 bases at V and 4 bases at J, with 16 bases between. This CDR3 comprises 15 residues. The CDR3 nucleotides read TGTGCCAGCAGTTCCTTCCCCCGGGACGCAGAGACCCAGTACTTC. It yields the protein CASSSFPRDAETQYF.

This clonotype has more than one count but fewer than ten. The chain links TRBV10-3 to TRBJ2-1, with TRBD2 identical over 9 bases. V gave up 8 bases and J gave up 6 bases; unmatched junction bases: 14. The CDR3 has 16 residues. The germline gives CDR1 ENHRY, CDR2 SYGVKD. CDR3 sequence: CAISEGSAGGFNEQFF. In DNA form, the CDR3 reads TGTGCCATCTCCGAAGGGTCCGCGGGAGGGTTCAATGAGCAGTTCTTC.

This clonotype was counted between two and nine times. The chain combines TRBV5-4 with TRBJ2-3; 8 positions agree with TRBD2. The CDR3 has 16 amino acids. Per the germline V gene, CDR1 is SGHNT and CDR2 is YYREEE (reference sequence). Losses at the gene ends were 3 bases for V and 4 bases for J; bases not matched to a gene: 10. This CDR3 reads CASSYAGTGGADTQYF. The CDR3, as DNA: TGTGCCAGCAGCTACGCGGGGACGGGAGGGGCAGATACGCAGTATTTT. The full variable domain, its missing parts supplied by reference TRBV5-4 and TRBJ2-3, is ETGVTQSPTHLIKTRGQQVTLRCSSQSGHNTVSWYQQALGQGPQFIFQYYREEENGRGNFPPRFSGLQFPNYSSELNVNALELDDSALYLCASSYAGTGGADTQYFGPGTRLTVL.

The chain is built from TRBV7-9 and TRBJ2-4, with 7 bases matching TRBD1. V shed 5 bases, J shed 6 bases, and the junction held 13 bases outside the gene matches. There are 16 residues in the CDR3. Germline CDR1 SEHNR, CDR2 FQNEAQ (reference sequence). The CDR3 is CASSPTPTGIVNIQYF. In nucleotides, the CDR3 is TGTGCCAGCAGCCCTACTCCGACAGGGATAGTAAACATTCAGTACTTC.

Of note for this clonotype: A much larger clone lies a single base off, so this may be a read error. The CDR3 ends on some other residue instead of the conserved phenylalanine or tryptophan, so this is likely a read error. The V gene is TRBV29-1, the J gene TRBJ2-7, with 11 bases lining up with TRBD1. The CDR3 sequence is 12 residues long. Germline V gives CDR1 SQVTM, CDR2 ANQGSEA. The CDR3 spells CGAGQGAYEQYL. CDR3 coding DNA: TGCGGGGCGGGACAGGGGGCCTACGAGCAGTACTTA.

The genes are TRBV6-6 and TRBJ2-7; 8 bases fit TRBD1. Germline loops: CDR1 MNHNY, CDR2 SVGAGI (reference sequence). The CDR3 contains 14 residues. Germline trimming cut 2 bases from V and 2 bases from J; bases unmatched to any gene: 2. The CDR3 DNA is TGTGCCAGCAGTTACGACAGGGGTGCCTACGAGCAGTACTTC. Its protein product is CASSYDRGAYEQYF.

The sample holds a few counts of this clonotype. This sequence joins TRBV28 and TRBJ1-5; unclear D gene. CDR1 and CDR2 from the germline V gene are MDHEN and SYDVKM. This CDR3 comprises 16 residues. The ends were cut back, 6 bases at V and 3 bases at J, with 18 bases in the middle. Here the CDR3 reads CASSPLAYYYNQPQHF. In nucleotides, the CDR3 is TGTGCCAGCAGCCCCCTGGCCTATTACTACAATCAGCCCCAGCATTTT.

In this sample, this clonotype turned up a few times. This chain connects TRBV29-1 to TRBJ2-3, with TRBD2 as a possible D gene (6 bases). The CDR3 is 12 amino acids. Trimming took off 6 bases at V and 4 bases at J, with 11 bases between the two ends. The V gene's germline CDR1 is SQVTM and CDR2 ANQGSEA. In DNA form, the CDR3 reads TGCAGCGTGGGAGGAGGGTCAGATACGCAGTATTTT. The encoded protein is CSVGGGSDTQYF.

This clonotype was observed at least ten times. The chain is built from TRBV20-1 and TRBJ2-7; 12 nucleotides match TRBD1. Per germline, CDR1 DFQATT and CDR2 SNEGSKA (reference sequence). The CDR3 consists of 14 residues. Trimming cost V 7 bases and J 0 bases; bases outside gene matches: 4. Written as DNA, the CDR3 is TGCAGTGTAGGGACAGGGGGCCCCTCCTACGAGCAGTACTTC. Its protein product is CSVGTGGPSYEQYF.

A few counts support this clonotype. The J gene is TRBJ2-1, the V gene TRBV24-1; 9 positions match TRBD1. Losses at the gene ends were 0 bases for V and 5 bases for J; bases not matched to a gene: 10. The germline gives CDR1 KGHDR, CDR2 SFDVKD. The CDR3 sequence is 18 residues long. The CDR3 coding sequence is TGTGCCACCAGTGATTTGCAAGCGGACAGGGGAGAAGACAATGAGCAGTTCTTC. It translates to CATSDLQADRGEDNEQFF.

The CDR3 spells CASSFVSARTSGRAEETQYF. Here the CDR3 DNA reads TGTGCCAGCAGTTTTGTCTCGGCCAGGACTAGCGGGAGGGCTGAAGAGACCCAGTACTTC. The chain recombines TRBV12-3 or TRBV12-4 with TRBJ2-5, with 15 bases matching TRBD2. V lost 3 bases and J lost 3; bases outside the gene matches: 14. This CDR3 contains 20 residues.

This clonotype was counted between two and nine times. The V gene is TRBV28, the J gene TRBJ1-1; D is perhaps TRBD1 (5 bases). V lost 3 bases to trimming and J lost 5 bases, with 13 bases between them. There are 14 residues in the CDR3. The germline V gene encodes CDR1 MDHEN and CDR2 SYDVKM. The DNA for the CDR3 is TGTGCCAGCAGTTTGCCCCAGGGCGGGACTGAAGCTTTCTTT. Encoded protein: CASSLPQGGTEAFF.

The chain employs TRBV29-1 and TRBJ1-2, with D perhaps TRBD1 (6 bases). CDR1 and CDR2 from the germline V gene are SQVTM and ANQGSEA. CDR3 length: 11 residues. The V end lost 4 bases, the J end lost 6 bases, and 9 bases lay between the germline ends. CDR3 residues: CSVAGAHGYTF. CDR3 DNA: TGCAGCGTTGCGGGGGCCCATGGCTACACCTTC. Complete variable domain (other parts from reference TRBV29-1 and TRBJ1-2): SAVISQKPSRDICQRGTSLTIQCQVDSQVTMMFWYRQQPGQSLTLIATANQGSEATYESGFVIDKFPISRPNLTFSTLTVSNMSPEDSSIYLCSVAGAHGYTFGSGTRLTVV.

This chain connects TRBV6-6 to TRBJ1-4; weak D call: TRBD1 (5 bases). Trimming cost V 2 bases and J 10 bases, with 14 bases left between them. The CDR3 sequence is 14 residues long. Germline values: CDR1 MNHNY, CDR2 SVGAGI (reference sequence). This CDR3 reads CASSYEGQPGKLFF. The CDR3 DNA reads as TGTGCCAGCAGTTACGAGGGGCAGCCGGGAAAACTGTTTTTT.

This sequence joins TRBV5-4 and TRBJ2-3, with 13 bases that match TRBD2. The trim removed 4 bases at V and 4 bases at J, leaving 6 bases unmatched. Germline CDR1 and CDR2: SGHNT and YYREEE (reference sequence). This CDR3 contains 16 residues. The CDR3 DNA follows: TGTGCCAGCAGCGAGGGACTAGCGGGAAGAGCAGATACGCAGTATTTT. This gives the protein CASSEGLAGRADTQYF. Drawing the rest from reference TRBV5-4 and TRBJ2-3, the complete variable domain is ETGVTQSPTHLIKTRGQQVTLRCSSQSGHNTVSWYQQALGQGPQFIFQYYREEENGRGNFPPRFSGLQFPNYSSELNVNALELDDSALYLCASSEGLAGRADTQYFGPGTRLTVL.

Only a few counts were recorded for this clonotype. The chain carries TRBV5-1 and TRBJ2-7; D unresolved. This CDR3 has 12 residues. Between the trimmed V and J ends, which lost 0 bases and 4 bases, there was a span of 5 bases. Germline V CDR1 and CDR2: SGHRS, YFSETQ. The DNA of the CDR3 is TGCGCCAGCAGCTTGGGGCATTACGAGCAGTACTTC. Protein: CASSLGHYEQYF. Drawing the rest from reference TRBV5-1 and TRBJ2-7, the complete variable domain is KAGVTQTPRYLIKTRGQQVTLSCSPISGHRSVSWYQQTPGQGLQFLFEYFSETQRNKGNFPGRFSGRQFSNSRSEMNVSTLELGDSALYLCASSLGHYEQYFGPGTRLTVT.

This clonotype appeared a few times. CDR3 residues: CASSHPKGTSGINEQFF. Here the CDR3 DNA reads TGTGCCAGCAGCCACCCAAAAGGGACTAGCGGGATAAATGAGCAGTTCTTC. The chain recombines TRBV4-2 with TRBJ2-1; 13 positions match TRBD2. The V gene's germline CDR1 is LGHNA and CDR2 YNFKEQ. V gave up 3 bases and J gave up 7 bases; unmatched junction bases: 9. The CDR3 has 17 residues.

The chain couples TRBV9 to TRBJ2-3; maybe TRBD2 (5 bases). The CDR3 sequence is 13 residues long. V was shortened by 6 bases and J by 1 base, with 9 bases between the two germline ends. CDR1 and CDR2 (germline): SGDLS, YYNGEE. This chain's CDR3 is CASKSSGTDTQYF. Here the CDR3 DNA reads TGTGCCAGCAAGAGTAGCGGCACAGATACGCAGTATTTT.

This sequence joins TRBV2 and TRBJ2-2, with 7 bases matching TRBD1. Trimming at V came to 6 bases and at J to 1 base, leaving 2 bases not matched to a gene. Germline V gene sequence: CDR1 SNHLY, CDR2 FYNNEI. This CDR3 comprises 14 residues. CDR3 nucleotides: TGTGCCAGCAGACGACAGGGGAACACCGGGGAGCTGTTTTTT. Its translation is CASRRQGNTGELFF.

This clonotype was seen more than once but under ten times. The rearrangement joins TRBV6-6 to TRBJ1-1, with D unclear. CDR3 length equals 17 residues. Trimming took 5 bases from V and 0 from J, leaving 19 bases between them. Germline CDR1 MNHNY, CDR2 SVGAGI (reference sequence). The CDR3 DNA reads TGTGCCAGCAGTCCATCCAGGCGGGATTTATTGAACACTGAAGCTTTCTTT. Translation gives CASSPSRRDLLNTEAFF.

The chain uses TRBV10-3 and TRBJ1-6; 7 nucleotides align to TRBD1. V shed 4 bases and J 5 bases; nucleotides not matched to a gene: 5. The length of the CDR3 is 15 residues. In germline, CDR1 is ENHRY, CDR2 SYGVKD. For the CDR3, the DNA is TGTGCCATCAGTGCGGGGACAGTCAATAATTCACCCCTCCACTTT. This translates into CAISAGTVNNSPLHF.

The chain carries TRBV5-8 and TRBJ2-7; TRBD1 matches 11 bases. The CDR3 is made up of 18 amino acids. V was clipped by 4 bases and J by 0 bases; unmatched bases: 12. Germline CDR1 is SGHTS and CDR2 is YDEGEE. In DNA, the CDR3 is TGTGCCAGCAGCCCCGGACAGGGGGCTCCTCCTCGCTCCTACGAGCAGTACTTC. As protein: CASSPGQGAPPRSYEQYF.

The chain couples TRBV27 to TRBJ2-6; D is possibly TRBD1 (6 bases). Germline CDR1 is MNHEY and CDR2 is SMNVEV (reference sequence). V dropped 5 bases and J dropped 0 bases, with 11 bases sitting between them. The length of the CDR3 is 16 residues. CDR3 DNA: TGTGCCAGCAGTCAGACAGGTGCCTCTGGGGCCAACGTCCTGACTTTC. The encoded protein is CASSQTGASGANVLTF.

The chain recombines TRBV20-1 with TRBJ2-3, with D perhaps matching TRBD1 (5 bases). The length of the CDR3 is 14 residues. The germline V gene has CDR1 DFQATT and CDR2 SNEGSKA (reference sequence). Trimming removed 1 base at V and 0 bases at J, with 8 bases between. This CDR3 is CSARVHRSTDTQYF. DNA of the CDR3: TGCAGTGCTAGAGTCCACAGGAGCACAGATACGCAGTATTTT.

CDR3 region: CSARDPGSDEQYF. CDR3 bases: TGCAGTGCTAGGGATCCGGGTTCGGACGAGCAGTACTTC. The chain joins TRBV20-1 to TRBJ2-7, with no clear D. This CDR3 has 13 amino acids. Trimming stripped 3 bases from V and 5 bases from J, with 14 bases between. CDR1 and CDR2 (germline): DFQATT, SNEGSKA (reference sequence).

This clonotype has only a few counts. The genes are TRBV11-2 and TRBJ2-3, with a tentative D call TRBD1 (6 bases). The CDR3 spans 13 residues. The germline gives CDR1 SGHAT, CDR2 FQNNGV. Trimming shortened V by 5 bases and J by 6 bases, and 12 bases separated the two germline ends. CDR3 region: CASSPTGLDTQYF. CDR3 nucleotide sequence: TGTGCCAGCAGCCCAACAGGGTTGGATACGCAGTATTTT. The variable domain in full, completed from reference TRBV11-2 and TRBJ2-3, reads EAGVAQSPRYKIIEKRQSVAFWCNPISGHATLYWYQQILGQGPKLLIQFQNNGVVDDSQLPKDRFSAERLKGVDSTLKIQPAKLEDSAVYLCASSPTGLDTQYFGPGTRLTVL.

This clonotype has ten or more counts. V and J are TRBV10-3 and TRBJ1-5; D unresolved. The germline gives CDR1 ENHRY, CDR2 SYGVKD. The CDR3 has 14 residues. The ends were cut back, 2 bases at V and 2 bases at J, with 7 bases in the middle. The CDR3 sequence: CAISEVAGNQPQHF. CDR3 nucleotide sequence: TGTGCCATCAGTGAGGTGGCCGGCAATCAGCCCCAGCATTTT.